The clone carrying this TCR beta chain was picked up many times. TCRdb redid the calling of the RT-PCR reads with MiXCR, one entry per CDR3 protein. The sample yields approximately 410,000 distinct CDR3 sequences, around 16% seen once. This entry is derived from a study of patients and donors after allogeneic stem cell transplantation. Trimming stripped 1 base from V and 1 base from J, with 11 bases between. CDR3 length: 16 residues. Germline CDR1 and CDR2: KGHDR and SFDVKD. The sample comprised blood, either unsorted or a sorted T cell fraction (not recorded which). This receptor was taken from a human donor who was either an allogeneic HSCT recipient or a stem cell or donor lymphocyte infusion donor (not recorded which). It is not recorded whose cells these are; they may come from a transplant donor. V is TRBV24-1 and J is TRBJ2-3; D not certain. CDR3 nucleotide sequence: TGTGCCACCAGTGATTTAAGCCCCGGCGGCACAGATACGCAGTATTTT. It yields the protein CATSDLSPGGTDTQYF.